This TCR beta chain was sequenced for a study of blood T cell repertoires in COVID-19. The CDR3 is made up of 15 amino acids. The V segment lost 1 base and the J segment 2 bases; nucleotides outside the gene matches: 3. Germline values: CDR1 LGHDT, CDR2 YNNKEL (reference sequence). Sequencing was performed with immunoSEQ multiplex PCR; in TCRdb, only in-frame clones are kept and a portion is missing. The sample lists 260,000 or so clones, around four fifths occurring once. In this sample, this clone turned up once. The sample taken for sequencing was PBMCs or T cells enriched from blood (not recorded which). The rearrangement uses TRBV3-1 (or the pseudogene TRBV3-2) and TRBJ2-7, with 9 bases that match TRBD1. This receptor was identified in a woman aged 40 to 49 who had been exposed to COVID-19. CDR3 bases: TGTGCCAGCAGCCAAGGCGGGACAGGGACCTACGAGCAGTACTTC. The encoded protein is CASSQGGTGTYEQYF.